This TCR beta chain was sequenced in a study of response to subunit inactivated influenza vaccine. In its sample, this clonotype was seen a few times. In TCRdb, the RT-PCR reads were re-called with MiXCR into one record per CDR3 protein. The table has about 530,000 distinct CDR3 sequences, 10% to 15% seen once; the top ten hold about 12%. CDR3 length: 15 amino acids. Germline V gene sequence: CDR1 SGHAT, CDR2 FQNNGV. Trimming cost V 4 bases and J 2 bases; bases outside gene matches: 7. The sequence came from a man aged 45-65 years who received an inactivated influenza vaccine. The material was PBMCs from blood, obtained 40 to 50 days after vaccination. The rearrangement joins TRBV11-2 to TRBJ2-5; the match to TRBD2 covers 7 bases. The CDR3 here is CASSSEAGPQETQYF. Here the CDR3 DNA reads TGTGCCAGCAGCTCCGAAGCGGGGCCACAAGAGACCCAGTACTTC. The full variable domain, its missing parts supplied by reference TRBV11-2 and TRBJ2-5, is EAGVAQSPRYKIIEKRQSVAFWCNPISGHATLYWYQQILGQGPKLLIQFQNNGVVDDSQLPKDRFSAERLKGVDSTLKIQPAKLEDSAVYLCASSSEAGPQETQYFGPGTRLLVL.